Sequencing of this T cell receptor (beta chain) was carried out in a study of cytomegalovirus exposure and HLA in healthy donors. Study summary: Some 85 million unique TCRs, all from HLA-typed donors, were included in an early release of the data.

Trimming removed 4 bases from V and 1 base from J; junction bases left unmatched: 8. Germline values: CDR1 LNHDA, CDR2 SQIVND (reference sequence). This CDR3 has 16 amino acids. The PCR ran on 60 Vbeta and 13 Jbeta primers. Generated by immunoSEQ multiplex PCR, the TCRdb table keeps only in-frame clones and is missing some. The profile shows roughly 100,000 clones, 69% of them singletons. Material: PBMCs. The rearrangement links TRBV19 to TRBJ1-2; 8 bases fit TRBD1. The origin of this receptor is a young man in good health and CMV-seronegative. DNA of the CDR3: TGTGCCAGTAGTAGAGGGGGAGACAGGGGTAACTATGGCTACACCTTC. It yields the protein CASSRGGDRGNYGYTF.